Below are 28 T cell receptor beta chains sequenced from a single sample in a study of shared clonotypes between healthy human individuals. Generated by immunoSEQ multiplex PCR, the TCRdb table keeps only in-frame clones and is missing some. This sample has around 500,000 clones, with almost 80% found just once. The sequencing sample was made of PBMCs. The origin of the receptors is a woman aged 40 to 49 in good health. Some clones in this sample may be carry-over from other donors' samples.

This chain uses TRBV6-1 with TRBJ2-2; 9 bases fit TRBD2. The CDR3 is 14 amino acids. In germline, CDR1 is MNHNS, CDR2 SASEGT. J gave up 8 bases and V 7 bases, and 8 bases lay outside the gene matches. CDR3 DNA sequence: TGTGCCAGCAACCGGGGACTAGCCTTGGGGGAGCTGTTTTTT. Translating it yields CASNRGLALGELFF.

The genes are TRBV7-9 and TRBJ1-3; D gene uncertain. The V end was cut by 3 bases, the J end by 2 bases, with 11 bases between. Per the germline V gene, CDR1 is SEHNR and CDR2 is FQNEAQ (reference sequence). The CDR3 length is 15 residues. The CDR3 protein is CASSFLGSAGNTIYF. In DNA form, the CDR3 reads TGTGCCAGCAGCTTTCTCGGTAGTGCTGGAAACACCATATATTTT. Drawing the rest from reference TRBV7-9 and TRBJ1-3, the complete variable domain is DTGVSQNPRHKITKRGQNVTFRCDPISEHNRLYWYRQTLGQGPEFLTYFQNEAQLEKSRLLSDRFSAERPKGSFSTLEIQRTEQGDSAMYLCASSFLGSAGNTIYFGEGSWLTVV.

This clone was picked up one time. A junction end diverges from the germline sequence, so it may reflect a read error. This rearrangement joins TRBV6-1 to TRBJ1-4; a weak D match, TRBD1 (5 bases). Germline CDR1 MNHNS, CDR2 SASEGT. The CDR3 has 14 amino acids. CDR3 amino acids: CASSATGPTTQLHF. CDR3 nucleotides: TGTGCCAGCAGTGCCACGGGGCCAACTACGCAACTTCATTTT.

The chain links TRBV7-2 to TRBJ1-5, with 8 nucleotides matching TRBD1. This CDR3 contains 16 residues. The ends lost 2 bases at V and 6 bases at J; junction bases unmatched: 9. Germline V CDR1 and CDR2: SGHTA, FQGNSA. Here the CDR3 reads CASSLIGGQGGQPQHF. CDR3 nucleotide sequence: TGTGCCAGCAGCTTAATAGGAGGACAGGGCGGTCAGCCCCAGCATTTT.

V gene TRBV27 combines with J gene TRBJ1-4; maybe TRBD1 (6 bases). Germline V gene sequence: CDR1 MNHEY, CDR2 SMNVEV (reference sequence). The CDR3 is made up of 15 amino acids. The V and J ends lost 7 bases and 8 bases respectively, with 20 bases between them. This CDR3 reads CASTKTGHWGEKLFF. CDR3 bases: TGTGCCAGCACAAAAACGGGACATTGGGGAGAAAAACTGTTTTTT.

The rearrangement uses TRBV11-2 and TRBJ2-1; 8 bases are shared with TRBD2. The CDR3 runs 14 residues. After removal of 7 bases from V and 9 bases from J, the junction contained 11 bases not matched to a gene. Germline CDR1 and CDR2: SGHAT and FQNNGV. The CDR3 protein is CASTTRSGSGEQFF. In nucleotides, the CDR3 is TGTGCCAGCACAACGAGAAGCGGGAGTGGTGAGCAGTTCTTC.

This clone was detected only a few times. The rearrangement joins TRBV19 to TRBJ2-1, with D possibly matching TRBD2 (6 bases). Per germline, CDR1 LNHDA and CDR2 SQIVND (reference sequence). V was clipped by 3 bases and J by 9 bases, with 15 bases between them. The CDR3 length is 14 residues. The CDR3 region has the DNA TGTGCCAGTAGTATGATGGCGGGACTGAGTGAGCAGTTCTTC. It yields the protein CASSMMAGLSEQFF. Supplemented by reference TRBV19 and TRBJ2-1, the full variable domain reads DGGITQSPKYLFRKEGQNVTLSCEQNLNHDAMYWYRQDPGQGLRLIYYSQIVNDFQKGDIAEGYSVSREKKESFPLTVTSAQKNPTAFYLCASSMMAGLSEQFFGPGTRLTVL.

This clone was seen only once. The CDR3 nucleotides read TGTGCCAGCAGCTTAGAAAGGTCCAGGGTCGCCGGGGAGCTGTTTTTT. It yields the protein CASSLERSRVAGELFF. The V call is TRBV7-8, the J call TRBJ2-2; TRBD1 might be the D (5 bases). Trimming cost V 1 base and J 6 bases, with 15 bases left between them. The CDR3 contains 16 residues. CDR1 is SGHVS, CDR2 FQNEAQ, per germline.

This rearrangement joins TRBV4-1 to TRBJ2-7; D is uncertain. The V end lost 5 bases, the J end lost 2 bases, and 16 bases lay between the germline ends. CDR3 size: 15 residues. Germline loops: CDR1 MGHRA, CDR2 YSYEKL. CDR3 loop: CASSREWSLAYEQYF. The CDR3 DNA sequence: TGCGCCAGCAGCAGAGAGTGGTCCCTAGCCTACGAGCAGTACTTC.

The chain couples TRBV29-1 to TRBJ2-7; 9 bases fit TRBD2. The V and J ends lost 7 bases and 6 bases, in that order; junction bases with no gene match: 10. Germline V gene lookup returns CDR1 SQVTM and CDR2 ANQGSEA. This CDR3 contains 13 residues. CDR3 amino acids: CSASGTSFSEQYF. The DNA of the CDR3 is TGCAGCGCCTCCGGGACTAGCTTCTCCGAGCAGTACTTC.

The chain is built from TRBV6-5 and TRBJ2-7; 8 nucleotides align to TRBD1. Germline V gene sequence: CDR1 MNHEY, CDR2 SVGAGI. The CDR3 has 15 residues. The J segment lost 4 bases and the V segment lost 5 bases, leaving 10 bases of the junction unmatched. CDR3 in amino acids: CASSPPTGAPYEQYF. CDR3 nucleotides: TGTGCCAGCAGTCCCCCGACAGGGGCCCCATACGAGCAGTACTTC.

The chain recombines TRBV4-3 with TRBJ2-6; no definite D call. CDR1 is LGHNA, CDR2 YSLEER, per germline. The V and J ends lost 0 bases and 2 bases respectively, with 2 bases between them. This CDR3 is 14 amino acids long. CDR3 sequence: CASSQDPGANVLTF. The DNA for the CDR3 is TGCGCCAGCAGCCAAGACCCTGGGGCCAACGTCCTGACTTTC.

The genes are TRBV28 and TRBJ2-2; 11 bases fit TRBD2. The junction had 8 bases not matched to a gene; V was cut back by 4 bases and J by 1 base. The germline gives CDR1 MDHEN, CDR2 SYDVKM. This CDR3 is built from 18 residues. Here the CDR3 reads CASSSTLLAGVNTGELFF. CDR3 coding DNA: TGTGCCAGCAGTTCCACCCTACTAGCGGGAGTGAACACCGGGGAGCTGTTTTTT. The full variable domain, with the rest looked up from reference TRBV28 and TRBJ2-2, is DVKVTQSSRYLVKRTGEKVFLECVQDMDHENMFWYRQDPGLGLRLIYFSYDVKMKEKGDIPEGYSVSREKKERFSLILESASTNQTSMYLCASSSTLLAGVNTGELFFGEGSRLTVL.

The chain combines TRBV5-6 with TRBJ1-5; D is possibly TRBD1 (5 bases). The CDR3 is 15 residues long. The germline V gene encodes CDR1 SGHDT and CDR2 YYEEEE. Trimming left V 0 bases short and J 2 bases short, with 9 bases between. CDR3: CASSLAGGGNQPQHF. In DNA form, the CDR3 reads TGTGCCAGCAGCTTGGCGGGGGGTGGCAATCAGCCCCAGCATTTT. Using reference TRBV5-6 and TRBJ1-5 for the parts outside the CDR3, the full variable domain is DAGVTQSPTHLIKTRGQQVTLRCSPKSGHDTVSWYQQALGQGPQFIFQYYEEEERQRGNFPDRFSGHQFPNYSSELNVNALLLGDSALYLCASSLAGGGNQPQHFGDGTRLSIL.

The chain has TRBV5-1 and TRBJ2-7; tentatively, D is TRBD1 or TRBD2 (5 bases each). Germline values: CDR1 SGHRS, CDR2 YFSETQ. Trimming took 4 bases from V and 1 from J, leaving 12 bases between them. The CDR3 totals 14 residues. CDR3 nucleotides: TGCGCCAGCAGCAGGGACCATCCATCCTACGAGCAGTACTTC. Translated: CASSRDHPSYEQYF.

This clone was seen at least ten times. The V gene is TRBV6-1, the J gene TRBJ1-1; 8 bases line up with TRBD1. V was pared by 11 bases and J by 3 bases, with 8 bases of the junction left unmatched. The CDR3 extends over 13 amino acids. Looked up from germline, CDR1 is MNHNS and CDR2 is SASEGT. The CDR3 DNA reads TGTGCCGTAAGACAGGGGAAGGACACTGAAGCTTTCTTT. Translation: CAVRQGKDTEAFF.

In this sample, this clone turned up once. V is TRBV5-5 and J is TRBJ2-3; TRBD2 is a possible D gene (6 bases). Germline CDR1 SGHKS, CDR2 YYEKEE (reference sequence). V lost 3 bases and J 3 bases, leaving 14 bases between the germline ends. The length of the CDR3 is 15 residues. CDR3 DNA sequence: TGTGCCAGCAGCTCCCACGGGAGTAGGACAGATACGCAGTATTTT. Translating it yields CASSSHGSRTDTQYF.

The chain couples TRBV2 to TRBJ2-2, with TRBD2 matching over 9 bases. Germline assignment: CDR1 SNHLY and CDR2 FYNNEI. The CDR3 is made up of 17 amino acids. The trim removed 2 bases at V and 5 bases at J, leaving 9 bases unmatched. The CDR3 DNA sequence: TGTGCCAGCAGTGAATCTCGTCTAGCGGGAAAGACCGGGGAGCTGTTTTTT. This gives the protein CASSESRLAGKTGELFF.

Remarks on this clone: A read error likely explains this, since a far larger clone differs by one base. This sample includes further DNA sequences coding for the same CDR3. The V gene is TRBV6-4, the J gene TRBJ2-6; 8 bases align to TRBD2. CDR3 length equals 15 residues. The V gene's germline CDR1 is MRHNA and CDR2 SNTAGT. The CDR3 spells CASAAGAAGANVLTF. The CDR3 DNA reads as TGTGCCAGCGCAGCGGGAGCTGCTGGGGCCAATGTCCTGACTTTC.

The count of this clone is one. The J gene is TRBJ2-7, the V gene TRBV28; 7 positions match TRBD1. The CDR3 is 14 residues long. The germline CDR1 and CDR2 sequences are MDHEN and SYDVKM. V trimming: 6 bases; J trimming: 3 bases; junction bases outside the gene matches: 8. In DNA, the CDR3 is TGTGCCAGCAGCCGTGGGACAGAGCTCTACGAGCAGTACTTC. This translates into CASSRGTELYEQYF.

The CDR3 region has the DNA TGTGCCAGCAGTAACCCGGGACAGGGCCACTATGGCTACACCTTC. It translates to CASSNPGQGHYGYTF. The J gene is TRBJ1-2, the V gene TRBV6-5; 9 positions match TRBD1. The V gene's germline CDR1 is MNHEY and CDR2 SVGAGI. The length of the CDR3 is 15 residues. The ends lost 5 bases at V and 3 bases at J; junction bases unmatched: 7.

About this clone: The sample holds other DNA sequences that translate to the same CDR3. V is TRBV18 and J is TRBJ2-7; 9 bases map to TRBD1. This CDR3 has 13 residues. In germline, CDR1 is KGHSH, CDR2 LQKENI. With 4 bases clipped from V and 5 bases from J, the junction kept 3 bases outside the gene matches. In DNA form, the CDR3 reads TGTGCCAGCTCACTGGGACAGGGTGACGAGCAGTACTTC. Translating it yields CASSLGQGDEQYF.

V usage is TRBV4-3 and J usage is TRBJ2-3; the D is unclear. The V gene's germline CDR1 is LGHNA and CDR2 YSLEER. This CDR3 spans 15 amino acids. The V gene lost 4 bases and the J gene lost 3 bases, with 14 bases spanning the gap. CDR3 protein: CASSLRALATDTQYF. The CDR3 DNA follows: TGCGCCAGCAGCCTCCGAGCCTTAGCTACAGATACGCAGTATTTT.

This clone was detected once. This chain links TRBV5-1 with TRBJ2-7, with 8 nucleotides matching TRBD2. Germline loops: CDR1 SGHRS, CDR2 YFSETQ. CDR3 length: 15 residues. V was clipped by 2 bases and J by 0 bases; unmatched bases: 4. The CDR3 bases are TGCGCCAGCAGCTTTGAAGCGGGGGTCTCCTACGAGCAGTACTTC. It translates to CASSFEAGVSYEQYF. The entire variable domain, with the rest obtained from reference TRBV5-1 and TRBJ2-7, is as follows: KAGVTQTPRYLIKTRGQQVTLSCSPISGHRSVSWYQQTPGQGLQFLFEYFSETQRNKGNFPGRFSGRQFSNSRSEMNVSTLELGDSALYLCASSFEAGVSYEQYFGPGTRLTVT.

This clone came up a few times. The chain links TRBV7-8 to TRBJ2-5; 7 bases fit TRBD1. TRBJ2-7 explains the end of the DNA better; the J call may be wrong. Germline V gene lookup returns CDR1 SGHVS and CDR2 FQNEAQ. This CDR3 has 14 residues. The CDR3 nucleotides read TGTGCCAGCAGCCGCCGACAGGGATCCTACGAGCAGTACTTC. Amino acids: CASSRRQGSYEQYF.

This sequence joins TRBV28 and TRBJ1-5, with TRBD1 as a possible D gene (6 bases). V shed 8 bases and J shed 2 bases, with 28 bases lying between them. The CDR3 is made up of 19 amino acids. Germline V gene sequence: CDR1 MDHEN, CDR2 SYDVKM. The CDR3 reads CASHRRWGGGPLGNQPQHF. For the CDR3, the DNA is TGTGCCAGCCATAGACGATGGGGTGGGGGCCCACTAGGCAATCAGCCCCAGCATTTT.

This chain connects TRBV4-3 to TRBJ2-6, with D perhaps assigned TRBD1 or TRBD2 (6 bases each). The CDR3 sequence is 17 residues long. Germline loops: CDR1 LGHNA, CDR2 YSLEER. V was trimmed by 0 bases and J by 4 bases, leaving 13 bases between them. CDR3 region: CASSQDRGATGANVLTF. For the CDR3, the DNA is TGCGCCAGCAGCCAAGATAGGGGGGCGACCGGGGCCAACGTCCTGACTTTC.

The V gene is TRBV6-5, the J gene TRBJ2-7, with TRBD1 matching over 8 bases. The CDR3 contains 13 residues. Trimming at V came to 7 bases and at J to 2 bases, leaving 4 bases not matched to a gene. Germline CDR1 MNHEY, CDR2 SVGAGI. The CDR3 is CASKGTGPYEQYF. CDR3 DNA sequence: TGTGCCAGCAAGGGGACAGGTCCCTACGAGCAGTACTTC.